Here is one TCR beta chain with its context. The source of the sample is a study of T cell responses to AZD1222 COVID-19 vaccine. Germline V lookup: CDR1 LNHDA, CDR2 SQIVND (reference sequence). This CDR3 comprises 14 residues. V trimming: 10 bases; J trimming: 4 bases; junction bases outside the gene matches: 11. Repertoires were generated with immunoSEQ multiplex PCR, while TCRdb's copy carries only in-frame clones and drops some. In the table there are some 170,000 clones, approximately 88% of which are singletons. This clonotype originated in an adult in good health. The J gene is TRBJ2-3, the V gene TRBV19, with 7 bases that match TRBD1. Source: peripheral blood, taken on day 0 of AZD1222 vaccination. CDR3 DNA: TGTGCCACGGCAACAGGGGTCGTGGCAGATACGCAGTATTTT. Protein product: CATATGVVADTQYF.